Sequencing of this TCR beta chain was carried out in a study of cytomegalovirus exposure and HLA in healthy donors. Study-wide context: For the roughly 400 genotyped donors, roughly 81% fell within the Caucasian-associated ancestry cluster.

Whole-study findings and limits: A later analysis by the authors found several of the most significant clusters apparently linked to common viral pathogens. When analyzed later, a missense DCLRE1C variant was found to be linked to TCR beta V- and J-gene trimming.

Details on this clone: Its antigen is unknown.

PCR was performed using 60 Vbeta and 13 Jbeta primers. Sequencing used immunoSEQ multiplex PCR; TCRdb keeps in-frame clones, though not all of them. The sample has fewer than 90,000 clones; under 80% are singletons. This receptor was identified in a man aged 25-40 years in good health and CMV-seropositive. Input material: PBMCs.

This chain's CDR3 is CASSSQGNRAGNTIYF. CDR3 nucleotide sequence: TGTGCCAGCAGCTCCCAGGGAAACAGGGCTGGAAACACCATATATTTT. J is TRBJ1-3 and V is TRBV7-2; D is possibly TRBD1 (6 bases). The germline gives CDR1 SGHTA, CDR2 FQGNSA. The germline V and J ends were trimmed by 4 bases and 2 bases, with 15 bases remaining between them. The CDR3 runs 16 residues.